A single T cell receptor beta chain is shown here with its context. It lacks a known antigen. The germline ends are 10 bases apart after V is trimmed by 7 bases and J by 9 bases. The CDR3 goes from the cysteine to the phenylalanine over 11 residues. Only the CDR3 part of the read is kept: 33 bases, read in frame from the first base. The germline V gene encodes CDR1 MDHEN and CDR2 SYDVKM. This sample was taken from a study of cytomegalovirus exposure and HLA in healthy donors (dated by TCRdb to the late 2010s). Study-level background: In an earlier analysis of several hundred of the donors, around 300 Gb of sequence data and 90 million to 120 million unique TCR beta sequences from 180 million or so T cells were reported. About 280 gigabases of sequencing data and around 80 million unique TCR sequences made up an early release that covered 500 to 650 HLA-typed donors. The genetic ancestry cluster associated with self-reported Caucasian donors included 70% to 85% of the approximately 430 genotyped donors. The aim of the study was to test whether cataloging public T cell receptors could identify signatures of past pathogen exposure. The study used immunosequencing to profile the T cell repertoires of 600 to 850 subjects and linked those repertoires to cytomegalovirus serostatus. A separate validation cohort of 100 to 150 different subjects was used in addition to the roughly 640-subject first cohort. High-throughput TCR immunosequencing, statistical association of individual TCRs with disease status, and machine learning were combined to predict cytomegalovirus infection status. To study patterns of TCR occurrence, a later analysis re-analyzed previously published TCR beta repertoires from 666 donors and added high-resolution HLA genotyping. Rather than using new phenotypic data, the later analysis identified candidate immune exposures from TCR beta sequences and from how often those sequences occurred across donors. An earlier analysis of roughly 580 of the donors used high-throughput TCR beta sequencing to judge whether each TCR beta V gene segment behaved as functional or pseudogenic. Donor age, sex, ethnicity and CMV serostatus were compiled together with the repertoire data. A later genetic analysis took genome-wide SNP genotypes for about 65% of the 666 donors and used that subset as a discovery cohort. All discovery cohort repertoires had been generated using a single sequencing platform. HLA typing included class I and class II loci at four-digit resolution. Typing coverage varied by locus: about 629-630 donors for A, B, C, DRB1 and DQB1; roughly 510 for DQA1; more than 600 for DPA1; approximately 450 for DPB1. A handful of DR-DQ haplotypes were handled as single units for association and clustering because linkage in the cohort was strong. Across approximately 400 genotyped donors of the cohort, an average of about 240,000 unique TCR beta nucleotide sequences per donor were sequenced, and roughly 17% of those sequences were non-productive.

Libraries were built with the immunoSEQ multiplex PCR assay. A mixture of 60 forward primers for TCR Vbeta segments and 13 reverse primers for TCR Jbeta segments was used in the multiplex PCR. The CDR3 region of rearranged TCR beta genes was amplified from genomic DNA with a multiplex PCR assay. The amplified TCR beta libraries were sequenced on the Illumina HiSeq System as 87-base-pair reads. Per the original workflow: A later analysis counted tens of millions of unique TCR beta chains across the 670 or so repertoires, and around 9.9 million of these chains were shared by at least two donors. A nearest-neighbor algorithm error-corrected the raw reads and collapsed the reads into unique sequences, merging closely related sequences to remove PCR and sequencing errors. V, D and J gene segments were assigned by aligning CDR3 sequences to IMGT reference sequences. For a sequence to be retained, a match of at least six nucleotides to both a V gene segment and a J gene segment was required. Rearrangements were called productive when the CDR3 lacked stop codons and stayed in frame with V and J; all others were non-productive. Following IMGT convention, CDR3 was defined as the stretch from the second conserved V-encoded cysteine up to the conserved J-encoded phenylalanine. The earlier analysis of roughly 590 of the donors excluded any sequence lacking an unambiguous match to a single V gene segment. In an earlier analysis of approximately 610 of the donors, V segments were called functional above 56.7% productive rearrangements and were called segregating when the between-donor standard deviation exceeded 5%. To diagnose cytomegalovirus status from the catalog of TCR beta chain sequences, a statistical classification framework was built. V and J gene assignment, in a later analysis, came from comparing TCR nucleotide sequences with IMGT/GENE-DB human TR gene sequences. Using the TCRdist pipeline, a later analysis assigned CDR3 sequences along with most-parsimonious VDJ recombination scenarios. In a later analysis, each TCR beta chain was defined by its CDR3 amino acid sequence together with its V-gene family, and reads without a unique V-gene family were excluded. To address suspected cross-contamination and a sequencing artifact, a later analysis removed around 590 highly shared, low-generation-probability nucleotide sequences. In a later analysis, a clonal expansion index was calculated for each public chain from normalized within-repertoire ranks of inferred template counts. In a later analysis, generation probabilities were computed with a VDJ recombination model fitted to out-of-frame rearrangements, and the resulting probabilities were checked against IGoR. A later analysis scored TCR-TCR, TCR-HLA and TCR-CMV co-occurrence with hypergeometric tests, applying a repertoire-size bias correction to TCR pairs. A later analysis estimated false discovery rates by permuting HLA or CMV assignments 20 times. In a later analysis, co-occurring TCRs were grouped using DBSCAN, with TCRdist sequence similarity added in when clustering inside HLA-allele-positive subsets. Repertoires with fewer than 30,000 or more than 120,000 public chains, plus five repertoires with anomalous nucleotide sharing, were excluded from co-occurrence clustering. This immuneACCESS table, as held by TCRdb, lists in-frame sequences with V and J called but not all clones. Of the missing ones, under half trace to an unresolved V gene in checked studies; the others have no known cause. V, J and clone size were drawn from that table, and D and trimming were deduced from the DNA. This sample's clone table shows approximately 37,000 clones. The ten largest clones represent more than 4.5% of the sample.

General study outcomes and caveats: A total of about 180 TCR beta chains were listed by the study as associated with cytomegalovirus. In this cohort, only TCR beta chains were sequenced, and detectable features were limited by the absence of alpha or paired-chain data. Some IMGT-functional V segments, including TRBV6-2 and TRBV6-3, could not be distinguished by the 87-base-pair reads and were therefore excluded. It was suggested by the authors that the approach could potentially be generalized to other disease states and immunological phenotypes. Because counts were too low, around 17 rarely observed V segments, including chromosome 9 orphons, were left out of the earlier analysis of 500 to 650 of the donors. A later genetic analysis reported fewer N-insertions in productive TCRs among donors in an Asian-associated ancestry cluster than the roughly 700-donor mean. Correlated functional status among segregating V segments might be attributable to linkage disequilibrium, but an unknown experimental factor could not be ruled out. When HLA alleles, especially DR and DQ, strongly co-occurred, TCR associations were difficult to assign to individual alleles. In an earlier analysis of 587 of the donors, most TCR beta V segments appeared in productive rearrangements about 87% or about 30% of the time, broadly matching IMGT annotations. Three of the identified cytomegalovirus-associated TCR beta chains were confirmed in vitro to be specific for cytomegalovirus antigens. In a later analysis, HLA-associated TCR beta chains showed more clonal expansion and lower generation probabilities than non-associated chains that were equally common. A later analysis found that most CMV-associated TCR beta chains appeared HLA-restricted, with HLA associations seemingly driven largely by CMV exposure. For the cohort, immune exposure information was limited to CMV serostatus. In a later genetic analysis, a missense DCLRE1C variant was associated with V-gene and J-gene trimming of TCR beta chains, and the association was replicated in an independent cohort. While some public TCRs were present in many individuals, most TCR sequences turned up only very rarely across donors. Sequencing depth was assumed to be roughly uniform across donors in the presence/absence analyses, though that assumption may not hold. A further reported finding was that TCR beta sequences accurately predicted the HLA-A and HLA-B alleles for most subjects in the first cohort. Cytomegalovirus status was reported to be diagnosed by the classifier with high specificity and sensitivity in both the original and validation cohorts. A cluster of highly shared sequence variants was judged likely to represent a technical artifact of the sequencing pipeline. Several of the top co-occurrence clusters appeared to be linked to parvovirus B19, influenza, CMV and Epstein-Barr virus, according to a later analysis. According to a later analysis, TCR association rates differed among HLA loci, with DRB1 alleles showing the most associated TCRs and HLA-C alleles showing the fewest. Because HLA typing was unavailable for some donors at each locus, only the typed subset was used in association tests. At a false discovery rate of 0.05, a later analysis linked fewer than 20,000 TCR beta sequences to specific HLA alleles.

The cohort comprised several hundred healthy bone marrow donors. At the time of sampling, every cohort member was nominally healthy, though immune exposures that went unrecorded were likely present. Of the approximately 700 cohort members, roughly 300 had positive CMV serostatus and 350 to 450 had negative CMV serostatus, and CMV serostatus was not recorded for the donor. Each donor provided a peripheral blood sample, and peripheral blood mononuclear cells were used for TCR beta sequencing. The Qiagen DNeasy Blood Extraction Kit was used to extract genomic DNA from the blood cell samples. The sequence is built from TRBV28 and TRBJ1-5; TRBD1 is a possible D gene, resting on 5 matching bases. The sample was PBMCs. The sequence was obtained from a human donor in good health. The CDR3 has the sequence CASTGKGPQHF. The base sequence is TGTGCCAGCACAGGGAAGGGGCCCCAGCATTTT.